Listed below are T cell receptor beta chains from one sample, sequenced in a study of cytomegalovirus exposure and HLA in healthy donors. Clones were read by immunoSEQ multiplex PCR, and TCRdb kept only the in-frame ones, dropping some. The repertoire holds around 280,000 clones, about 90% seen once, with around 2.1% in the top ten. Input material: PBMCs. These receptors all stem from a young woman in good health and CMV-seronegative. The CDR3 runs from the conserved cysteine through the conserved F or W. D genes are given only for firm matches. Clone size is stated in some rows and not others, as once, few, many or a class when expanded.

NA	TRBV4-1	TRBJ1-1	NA	CASSLAGASRTEAFF	TGCGCCAGCAGCTTAGCAGGGGCCTCTCGGACTGAAGCTTTCTTT
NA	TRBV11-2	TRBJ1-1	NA	CASSLGREGAFF	TGTGCCAGCAGCTTAGGCAGGGAGGGCGCTTTCTTT
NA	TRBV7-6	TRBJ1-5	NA	CASSPDMGAADQPQHF	TGTGCCAGCAGCCCTGATATGGGGGCTGCGGATCAGCCCCAGCATTTT
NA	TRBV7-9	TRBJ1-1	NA	CASSAWTVNTEAFF	TGTGCCAGCAGCGCCTGGACAGTTAACACTGAAGCTTTCTTT
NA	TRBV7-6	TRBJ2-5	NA	CASSLVPRGETQYF	TGTGCCAGCAGCTTAGTCCCGCGGGGAGAGACCCAGTACTTC
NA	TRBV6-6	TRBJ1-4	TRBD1	CASTPPGQGAEKLFF	TGTGCCAGCACCCCACCGGGGCAGGGGGCTGAAAAACTGTTTTTT
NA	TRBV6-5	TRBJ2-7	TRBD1	CASSTLGQGSYEQYF	TGTGCCAGCAGTACTCTGGGACAGGGCTCCTACGAGCAGTACTTC
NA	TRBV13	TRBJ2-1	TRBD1	CASSFTGGRYNEQFF	TGTGCCAGCAGCTTTACAGGGGGCAGGTACAATGAGCAGTTCTTC
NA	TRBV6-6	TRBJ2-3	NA	CASTPVGADTQYF	TGTGCCAGCACCCCGGTCGGGGCAGATACGCAGTATTTT
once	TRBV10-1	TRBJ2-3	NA	CASSESPAGGGRDTQYF	TGCGCCAGCAGTGAGTCTCCCGCAGGAGGTGGACGGGATACGCAGTATTTT
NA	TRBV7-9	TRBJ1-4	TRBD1	CASSPLAGQGVEKLFF	TGTGCCAGCAGCCCCCTCGCCGGACAGGGTGTTGAAAAACTGTTTTTT
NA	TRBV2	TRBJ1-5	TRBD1	CASRSTGLGNQPQHF	TGTGCCAGCAGATCGACAGGGTTGGGCAATCAGCCCCAGCATTTT
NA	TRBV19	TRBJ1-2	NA	CASSTGGGAHYGYTF	TGTGCCAGTAGTACGGGCGGGGGCGCGCACTATGGCTACACCTTC
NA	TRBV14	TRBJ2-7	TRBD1	CASSRDRESMYHEQYF	TGTGCCAGCAGCCGGGACAGGGAATCTATGTATCACGAGCAGTACTTC
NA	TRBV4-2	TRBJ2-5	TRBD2	CASSQELGGWGTQYF	TGTGCCAGCAGCCAAGAGCTCGGGGGGTGGGGGACCCAGTACTTC
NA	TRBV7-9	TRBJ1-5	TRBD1	CASRTGNQPQHF	TGTGCCAGCAGGACAGGGAATCAGCCCCAGCATTTT
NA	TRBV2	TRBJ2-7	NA	CASSELNTSKGYEQYF	TGTGCCAGCAGTGAACTTAATACTAGCAAGGGCTACGAGCAGTACTTC
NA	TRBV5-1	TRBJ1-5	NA	CASSLDGFQPQHF	TGCGCCAGCAGCTTGGATGGCTTCCAGCCCCAGCATTTT
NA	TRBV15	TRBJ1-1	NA	CATSRDGRTGKYYEAFF	TGTGCCACCAGCAGAGATGGTAGAACAGGAAAATATTATGAAGCTTTCTTT
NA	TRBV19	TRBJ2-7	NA	CATTPGGLSYEQYF	TGTGCCACAACGCCGGGGGGCCTCTCCTACGAGCAGTACTTC
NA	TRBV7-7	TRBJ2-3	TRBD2	CASSISGGVTDTQYF	TGTGCCAGCAGCATCAGCGGGGGGGTCACAGATACGCAGTATTTT
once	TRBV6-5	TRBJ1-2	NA	CASSYGTLQTGGYTF	TGTGCCAGCAGTTATGGGACTCTCCAAACCGGAGGCTACACCTTC
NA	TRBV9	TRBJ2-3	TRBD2	CASSVTSGSTDTQYF	TGTGCCAGCAGCGTCACTAGCGGGAGCACAGATACGCAGTATTTT
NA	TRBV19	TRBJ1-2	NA	CASSTGGKRAGYGYTF	TGTGCCAGTAGTACCGGCGGGAAGCGGGCGGGCTATGGCTACACCTTC
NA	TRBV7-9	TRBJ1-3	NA	CSSSFMTQASGNTIYF	TGTTCCAGCAGCTTTATGACCCAGGCATCAGGAAACACCATATATTTT
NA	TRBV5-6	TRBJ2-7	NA	CASSKQGGVDEQYF	TGTGCCAGCAGCAAACAAGGGGGAGTCGACGAGCAGTACTTC
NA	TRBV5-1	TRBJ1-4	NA	CASKTGPNEKLFF	TGCGCCAGCAAAACTGGGCCGAATGAAAAACTGTTTTTT
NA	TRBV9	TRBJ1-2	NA	CASSVARTDPDTF	TGTGCCAGCAGCGTAGCGCGGACAGACCCGGACACCTTC
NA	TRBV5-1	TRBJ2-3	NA	CASSLGQERTDTQYF	TGCGCCAGCAGCTTGGGACAGGAGCGCACAGATACGCAGTATTTT
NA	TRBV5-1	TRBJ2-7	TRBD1	CASSLDTRDSGEQYF	TGCGCCAGCAGCTTGGATACTCGGGACAGTGGAGAGCAGTACTTC
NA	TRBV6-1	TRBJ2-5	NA	CASRQQETQYF	TGTGCCAGCCGTCAGCAAGAGACCCAGTACTTC
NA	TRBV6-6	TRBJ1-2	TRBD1	CASSDVTDRDAYGYTF	TGTGCCAGCAGCGATGTTACGGACAGGGACGCGTATGGCTACACCTTC
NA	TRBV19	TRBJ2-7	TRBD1	CASSTIGTGDSYEQYF	TGTGCCAGTAGTACCATCGGGACAGGGGACTCCTACGAGCAGTACTTC
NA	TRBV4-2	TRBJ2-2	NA	CASSYQGPAGELFF	TGTGCCAGCAGCTATCAGGGCCCCGCCGGGGAGCTGTTTTTT
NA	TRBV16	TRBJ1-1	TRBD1	CASSQSWDRGLGAFF	TGTGCCAGCAGCCAATCATGGGACAGGGGGCTTGGAGCTTTCTTT
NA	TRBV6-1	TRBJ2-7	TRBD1	CASSRDRAYEQYF	TGTGCCAGCAGTAGGGACAGAGCCTACGAGCAGTACTTC
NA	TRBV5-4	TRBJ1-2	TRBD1	CAGTQIGQGFYGYTF	TGTGCCGGCACCCAGATCGGACAGGGGTTTTATGGCTACACCTTC
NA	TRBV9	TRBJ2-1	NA	CTLGAGHHEQFF	TGTACCCTAGGTGCCGGTCACCATGAGCAGTTCTTC
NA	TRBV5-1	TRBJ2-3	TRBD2	CASSLVGTSGGQETDTQYF	TGCGCCAGCAGCTTGGTCGGTACTAGCGGGGGCCAAGAGACAGATACGCAGTATTTT
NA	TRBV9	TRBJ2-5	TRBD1	CASSAAGTGGKTQYF	TGTGCCAGCAGCGCCGCCGGGACAGGGGGCAAGACCCAGTACTTC
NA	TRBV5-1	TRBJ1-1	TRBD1	CASSSTGGPEAFF	TGCGCCAGCAGCTCAACAGGGGGCCCTGAAGCTTTCTTT
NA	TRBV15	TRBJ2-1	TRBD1	CATRGPGQGTGNEQFF	TGTGCCACCAGGGGGCCGGGACAGGGGACGGGAAATGAGCAGTTCTTC
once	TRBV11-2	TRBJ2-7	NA	CASSTHGQGIDEQYF	TGTGCCAGCAGCACACACGGGCAGGGCATAGACGAGCAGTACTTC
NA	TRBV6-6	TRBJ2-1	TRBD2	CASSYFGGADEQFF	TGTGCCAGCAGTTATTTCGGGGGGGCAGATGAGCAGTTCTTC
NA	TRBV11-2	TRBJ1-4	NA	CASSLTGAVNEKLFF	TGTGCCAGCAGCTTAACTGGGGCCGTAAACGAAAAACTGTTTTTT
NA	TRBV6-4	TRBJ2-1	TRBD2	CASSLYPETSGGNEQFF	TGTGCCAGCAGCCTGTATCCTGAGACTAGCGGGGGGAATGAGCAGTTCTTC
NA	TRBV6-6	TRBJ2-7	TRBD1	CASSYANRGQSREQYF	TGTGCCAGCAGTTACGCGAACAGGGGGCAATCCCGCGAGCAGTACTTC
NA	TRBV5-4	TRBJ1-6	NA	CASSLEGGSYNSPLHF	TGTGCCAGCAGCTTGGAAGGGGGCTCCTATAATTCACCCCTCCACTTT